The 21 T cell receptor beta chains below all came from one sample that was sequenced in a study of CD8 T cells in Susac syndrome. Roughly 0.45 to 1 ug RNA was reverse transcribed with random hexamers. TCRdb used MiXCR to reprocess the immunoSEQ multiplex PCR reads, holding one entry per CDR3 protein. The repertoire holds a few hundred thousand distinct CDR3 sequences, with approximately 85% as singletons. What was sequenced was CD8+ T cells from PBMCs. These receptors were collected from a human donor with multiple sclerosis.

The chain carries TRBV29-1 and TRBJ1-1; 8 positions match TRBD1. The CDR3 is 14 amino acids. The germline CDR1 and CDR2 sequences are SQVTM and ANQGSEA. J was trimmed by 6 bases and V by 3 bases; bases with no gene match: 9. In DNA, the CDR3 is TGCAGCGTTGACTATATCGGACAGGGCCCTGAAGCTTTCTTT. Its translation is CSVDYIGQGPEAFF.

J is TRBJ2-7 and V is TRBV5-1; 11 bases are shared with TRBD1. The V and J ends lost 4 bases and 7 bases, in that order; junction bases with no gene match: 7. The CDR3 consists of 14 residues. The germline gives CDR1 SGHRS, CDR2 YFSETQ. The CDR3 DNA reads as TGCGCCAGCAGCCTGGACAGGGGGCTTTGGGAGCAGTACTTC. Protein product: CASSLDRGLWEQYF.

V and J are TRBV27 and TRBJ1-2, with D maybe TRBD1 (6 bases). The CDR3 contains 14 residues. Germline lookup yields CDR1 MNHEY and CDR2 SMNVEV (reference sequence). Between the trimmed V and J ends, which lost 2 bases and 8 bases, there was a span of 15 bases. The CDR3 here is CASSLGGGLLGYTF. The CDR3, as DNA: TGTGCCAGCAGTTTAGGAGGGGGGCTACTGGGCTACACCTTC.

This chain links TRBV6-6 with TRBJ1-2; no firm D call. This CDR3 contains 15 residues. The V gene's germline CDR1 is MNHNY and CDR2 SVGAGI (reference sequence). With 2 bases removed from V and 4 bases from J, the gap between germline ends came to 14 bases. CDR3 coding DNA: TGTGCCAGCAGTTACGGCTGGAGCCCTGGCTATGGCTACACCTTC. This codes for CASSYGWSPGYGYTF.

This sequence joins TRBV4-3 and TRBJ2-7, with D tentatively TRBD2 (5 bases). Germline V gives CDR1 LGHNA, CDR2 YSLEER. The germline V and J ends were trimmed by 2 bases and 2 bases, with 16 bases remaining between them. This CDR3 spans 16 amino acids. The CDR3 coding sequence is TGCGCCAGCAGCCAATATCTCCCAGCGGCGGCCTACGAGCAGTACTTC. This gives the protein CASSQYLPAAAYEQYF.

The genes are TRBV28 and TRBJ2-4, with D unresolved. Trimming cost V 4 bases and J 1 base, with 11 bases left between them. This CDR3 contains 15 residues. CDR1 and CDR2 from the germline V gene are MDHEN and SYDVKM. The CDR3 protein is CASSSVSLAKNIQYF. The CDR3, as DNA: TGTGCCAGCAGTTCTGTCAGCTTGGCCAAAAACATTCAGTACTTC.

This rearrangement joins TRBV28 to TRBJ2-7; 9 nucleotides agree with TRBD2. Germline CDR1 is MDHEN and CDR2 is SYDVKM. Trimming at V came to 1 base and at J to 2 bases, leaving 3 bases not matched to a gene. CDR3 length: 15 amino acids. The CDR3 reads CASSLYAGGPYEQYF. DNA of the CDR3: TGTGCCAGCAGTTTATACGCGGGAGGGCCCTACGAGCAGTACTTC.

V is TRBV10-3 and J is TRBJ1-1; D uncertain. Germline loops: CDR1 ENHRY, CDR2 SYGVKD. This CDR3 spans 14 amino acids. The ends were cut back, 2 bases at V and 4 bases at J, with 11 bases in the middle. CDR3 sequence: CAISEDPASTEAFF. CDR3 DNA sequence: TGTGCCATCAGTGAGGACCCGGCCAGCACTGAAGCTTTCTTT.

The chain is built from TRBV9 and TRBJ1-1; D is possibly TRBD1 (6 bases). Germline CDR1 is SGDLS and CDR2 is YYNGEE. V lost 0 bases and J lost 6, with 15 bases in between. There are 15 residues in the CDR3. Here the CDR3 reads CASSVETGSGAEAFF. The CDR3 nucleotides read TGTGCCAGCAGCGTAGAAACAGGGTCGGGGGCTGAAGCTTTCTTT. Drawing the rest from reference TRBV9 and TRBJ1-1, the complete variable domain is DSGVTQTPKHLITATGQRVTLRCSPRSGDLSVYWYQQSLDQGLQFLIQYYNGEERAKGNILERFSAQQFPDLHSELNLSSLELGDSALYFCASSVETGSGAEAFFGQGTRLTVV.

The chain employs TRBV19 and TRBJ1-5; D is unclear. Germline V gene sequence: CDR1 LNHDA, CDR2 SQIVND (reference sequence). The CDR3 covers 15 residues. Trimming left V 6 bases short and J 3 bases short, with 15 bases between. The CDR3 sequence is CASRWAALVNQPQHF. DNA for the CDR3: TGTGCCAGTAGATGGGCCGCCCTGGTCAATCAGCCCCAGCATTTT.

The genes are TRBV19 and TRBJ1-1, with D hard to call. Germline V gene lookup returns CDR1 LNHDA and CDR2 SQIVND (reference sequence). V lost 4 bases and J 5 bases, leaving 8 bases between the germline ends. This CDR3 spans 12 amino acids. CDR3: CASSTGWTEAFF. The CDR3 DNA follows: TGTGCCAGTAGTACGGGTTGGACTGAAGCTTTCTTT.

This chain links TRBV4-3 with TRBJ2-1, with D possibly TRBD2 on 6 matching bases. The CDR3 is 17 residues long. The germline V gene encodes CDR1 LGHNA and CDR2 YSLEER. Trimming stripped 0 bases from V and 4 bases from J, with 16 bases between. The CDR3 loop reads CASSQEGEIAAYNEQFF. The CDR3 coding sequence is TGCGCCAGCAGCCAAGAAGGGGAAATAGCGGCATACAATGAGCAGTTCTTC.

The chain is built from TRBV2 and TRBJ2-1; no clear D. V gave up 1 base and J gave up 0 bases, with 4 bases separating them. CDR1 is SNHLY, CDR2 FYNNEI, per germline. The CDR3 length is 14 residues. CDR3 amino acids: CASSEVSSYNEQFF. The CDR3 DNA sequence: TGTGCCAGCAGTGAAGTGAGCTCCTACAATGAGCAGTTCTTC.

The chain combines TRBV29-1 with TRBJ2-5; D gene uncertain. The CDR3 runs to 18 residues. Germline V CDR1 and CDR2: SQVTM, ANQGSEA. Trimming removed 3 bases from V and 5 bases from J, with 28 bases in between. The CDR3 spells CSVDVPPSSSSPRETQYF. The CDR3 bases are TGCAGCGTTGACGTCCCTCCCTCGAGCTCGAGTCCAAGGGAGACCCAGTACTTC.

V gene TRBV28 combines with J gene TRBJ1-2; TRBD1 might be the D (5 bases). Germline lookup yields CDR1 MDHEN and CDR2 SYDVKM. This CDR3 comprises 14 residues. V was shortened by 6 bases and J by 0 bases, with 11 bases between the two germline ends. CDR3 nucleotides: TGTGCCAGCAGACGGAGGGGCTCTAACTATGGCTACACCTTC. Protein: CASRRRGSNYGYTF.

This clonotype was seen only once. This chain joins TRBV6-2 or TRBV6-3 and TRBJ1-1; the match to TRBD1 covers 7 bases. CDR1 is MNHEY, CDR2 SVGEGT, per germline. V dropped 2 bases and J dropped 1; count of bases not matched to a gene: 13. The CDR3 contains 18 residues. The CDR3, as DNA: TGTGCCAGCAGTTACGGTGGGGTAGGGGGCGTCGGGAACACTGAAGCTTTCTTT. As protein: CASSYGGVGGVGNTEAFF.

The V gene is TRBV7-9, the J gene TRBJ2-3, with D hard to call. This CDR3 has 13 amino acids. The germline V gene has CDR1 SEHNR and CDR2 FQNEAQ (reference sequence). V gave up 4 bases and J gave up 5 bases, with 10 bases separating them. In DNA form, the CDR3 reads TGTGCCAGCAGCTCGACCCTAAGAGATACGCAGTATTTT. Protein: CASSSTLRDTQYF. Full variable domain (missing parts from reference TRBV7-9 and TRBJ2-3): DTGVSQNPRHKITKRGQNVTFRCDPISEHNRLYWYRQTLGQGPEFLTYFQNEAQLEKSRLLSDRFSAERPKGSFSTLEIQRTEQGDSAMYLCASSSTLRDTQYFGPGTRLTVL.

The chain joins TRBV19 to TRBJ2-1; D is possibly TRBD1 (6 bases). V was trimmed by 5 bases and J by 5 bases, leaving 10 bases between them. CDR3 size: 13 residues. Germline CDR1 and CDR2: LNHDA and SQIVND (reference sequence). CDR3 coding DNA: TGTGCCAGTAGTTTCAGGGGAAACAATGAGCAGTTCTTC. It specifies CASSFRGNNEQFF.

The chain links TRBV6-2 or TRBV6-3 to TRBJ2-7; D is ambiguous. This CDR3 comprises 11 residues. The V end was cut by 6 bases, the J end by 0 bases, with 3 bases between. CDR1 and CDR2 (germline): MNHEY, SVGEGT. DNA for the CDR3: TGTGCCAGCAGAGCCTCCTACGAGCAGTACTTC. Encoded protein: CASRASYEQYF.

In DNA form, the CDR3 reads TGTGCCTCCGGACTGTCCCACTCCTACGAGCAGTACTTC. It is translated as CASGLSHSYEQYF. V is TRBV19 and J is TRBJ2-7; D is perhaps TRBD2 (5 bases). The CDR3 has 13 residues. From germline, CDR1 is LNHDA and CDR2 SQIVND (reference sequence). The V end lost 11 bases, the J end lost 0 bases, and 14 bases lay between the germline ends.

The chain employs TRBV9 and TRBJ1-2; no clear D gene. Between the trimmed V and J ends, which lost 0 bases and 7 bases, there was a span of 10 bases. Looked up from germline, CDR1 is SGDLS and CDR2 is YYNGEE. This CDR3 comprises 13 residues. The CDR3 DNA reads as TGTGCCAGCAGCGTAGTGGGCAGCTTTGGCTACACCTTC. Translated, it gives CASSVVGSFGYTF.